This TCR beta chain appears in the sequencing data of a study of identical twins. Study conclusions and caveats: The abundant beta clonotypes from cord blood had fewer insertions, and memory repertoires had none of this.

Template switching created a universal primer site, and the cDNA included unique molecular identifiers. TCRdb ran MiXCR on the 5' RACE reads and lists one entry per CDR3 protein. The sample yields under 300,000 distinct CDR3 sequences, more than 9.5% seen once. Of note for this clonotype: The antigen is undetermined.

V shed 3 bases and J 4 bases; nucleotides not matched to a gene: 10. Germline loops: CDR1 SGHRS, CDR2 YFSETQ. The CDR3 extends over 17 amino acids. These sequences were also reported in another study, on yellow fever vaccine responses in identical twins.

This chain links TRBV5-1 with TRBJ2-5; 12 bases are shared with TRBD1. The material sequenced was memory (CD45RO+) T cells sorted from blood. The receptor's source is a woman aged 18-30 years in good health. CDR3: CASSWGSGQGAGETQYF. The DNA of the CDR3 is TGCGCCAGCAGCTGGGGTTCGGGACAGGGGGCAGGAGAGACCCAGTACTTC.